Each of the 25 T cell receptor beta chains below was sequenced from the same sample in a study of PD-1 blockade in classical Hodgkin lymphoma. Sequencing used immunoSEQ multiplex PCR; TCRdb keeps in-frame clones, though not all of them. Seen here are some 15,000 clones, around four fifths observed once, and the top ten hold roughly a fifth. No patient escaped relapse after autologous stem cell transplantation, and brentuximab vedotin exposure varied. The specimen comprised peripheral blood mononuclear cells (PBMCs), sampled at baseline. These receptors were collected from a human donor with classical Hodgkin lymphoma.

This chain connects TRBV9 to TRBJ2-2; D gene unclear. This CDR3 spans 14 amino acids. V was pared by 0 bases and J by 1 base, with 4 bases between. Germline CDR1 and CDR2: SGDLS and YYNGEE. CDR3 nucleotide sequence: TGTGCCAGCAGCGTAGTGGGGAACACCGGGGAGCTGTTTTTT. Encoded protein: CASSVVGNTGELFF.

This chain joins TRBV7-8 and TRBJ2-3, with 11 bases fitting TRBD2. The junction had 4 bases not matched to a gene; V was cut back by 5 bases and J by 6 bases. This CDR3 spans 14 amino acids. Germline CDR1 and CDR2: SGHVS and FQNEAQ. The CDR3 nucleotides read TGTGCCAGCAGCCTACTAGCGGGGGTGGATACGCAGTATTTT. It yields the protein CASSLLAGVDTQYF.

The gene calls are TRBV4-1 and TRBJ2-7; D remains ambiguous. CDR1 MGHRA and CDR2 YSYEKL come from the germline V gene. V lost 1 base and J lost 7, with 14 bases in between. CDR3 length: 14 residues. Here the CDR3 reads CASSQVGRLWEQYF. CDR3 DNA: TGCGCCAGCAGCCAAGTAGGACGCTTATGGGAGCAGTACTTC.

The chain uses TRBV27 and TRBJ2-3; D may match TRBD1 or TRBD2 (7 bases each). Germline V gene lookup returns CDR1 MNHEY and CDR2 SMNVEV (reference sequence). CDR3 length: 16 residues. V was trimmed by 3 bases and J by 1 base, leaving 14 bases between them. CDR3 amino acids: CASSLGGGLGTDTQYF. The CDR3 DNA is TGTGCCAGCAGTTTGGGAGGGGGCCTTGGCACAGATACGCAGTATTTT.

V usage is TRBV19 and J usage is TRBJ1-5; 7 bases align to TRBD1. Germline V gives CDR1 LNHDA, CDR2 SQIVND (reference sequence). The ends lost 8 bases at V and 4 bases at J; junction bases unmatched: 14. This CDR3 comprises 16 residues. CDR3 in amino acids: CASARGPRGENQPQHF. The DNA of the CDR3 is TGTGCCAGTGCCCGAGGGCCCAGGGGGGAGAATCAGCCCCAGCATTTT.

The CDR3 sequence: CASSLAHGAERYSNQPQHF. DNA of the CDR3: TGTGCCAGCAGCTTAGCGCATGGGGCCGAGCGTTATAGCAATCAGCCCCAGCATTTT. The chain combines TRBV7-9 with TRBJ1-5; perhaps TRBD1 as D (5 bases). CDR3 length: 19 amino acids. Trimming took 0 bases from V and 0 from J, leaving 18 bases between them. The germline gives CDR1 SEHNR, CDR2 FQNEAQ (reference sequence).

The chain employs TRBV19 and TRBJ1-1; the D is unclear. Germline V gene lookup returns CDR1 LNHDA and CDR2 SQIVND (reference sequence). Trimming shortened V by 4 bases and J by 1 base, and 13 bases separated the two germline ends. This CDR3 contains 15 residues. CDR3 in amino acids: CASSKNGERNTEAFF. CDR3 DNA sequence: TGTGCCAGTAGTAAAAACGGAGAGAGGAACACTGAAGCTTTCTTT.

The chain combines TRBV7-2 with TRBJ2-1; 7 nucleotides line up with TRBD2. V dropped 4 bases and J dropped 2; count of bases not matched to a gene: 5. In germline, CDR1 is SGHTA, CDR2 FQGNSA. This CDR3 has 15 residues. The chain's CDR3 is CASSSGGGTYNEQFF. DNA of the CDR3: TGTGCCAGCAGCTCCGGCGGGGGAACCTACAATGAGCAGTTCTTC.

CDR3 nucleotides: TGTGCCAGCAGTCTACCACAGGGGGCTTTGAGCTCACCCCTCCACTTT. Its translation is CASSLPQGALSSPLHF. The chain employs TRBV28 and TRBJ1-6, with 9 bases identical to TRBD1. This CDR3 is 16 amino acids long. Germline trimming cut 5 bases from V and 10 bases from J; bases unmatched to any gene: 12. CDR1 and CDR2 from the germline V gene are MDHEN and SYDVKM.

Only a few counts were recorded for this clone. This chain connects TRBV7-3 to TRBJ1-5; 7 positions agree with TRBD1. Per the germline V gene, CDR1 is SGHTA and CDR2 is FQGTGA. There are 13 residues in the CDR3. The V segment lost 5 bases and the J segment 5 bases; nucleotides outside the gene matches: 3. The CDR3 region is CASSPTGDQPQHF. The CDR3 DNA is TGTGCCAGCAGCCCCACAGGGGATCAGCCCCAGCATTTT.

The V call is TRBV4-1, the J call TRBJ2-5, with D possibly TRBD2 on 5 matching bases. Between the trimmed V and J ends, which lost 4 bases and 1 base, there was a span of 13 bases. Germline V CDR1 and CDR2: MGHRA, YSYEKL. The CDR3 is 15 amino acids. The CDR3 DNA sequence: TGCGCCAGCAGCCCCCCCTTGGCGGGCCAAGAGACCCAGTACTTC. This encodes CASSPPLAGQETQYF.

The chain combines TRBV7-7 with TRBJ2-3, with TRBD1 matching 11 bases. The CDR3 has 16 amino acids. Germline V gene sequence: CDR1 SSHAT, CDR2 FNYEAQ (reference sequence). With V trimmed by 5 bases and J by 4 bases, 8 bases remained unmatched. This chain's CDR3 is CASSPAGQGAPDTQYF. In nucleotides, the CDR3 is TGTGCCAGCAGCCCAGCAGGACAGGGGGCTCCAGATACGCAGTATTTT.

This clone has just one count. The rearrangement links TRBV7-2 to TRBJ2-2, with D uncertain. Trimming shortened V by 3 bases and J by 1 base, and 9 bases separated the two germline ends. Germline V lookup: CDR1 SGHTA, CDR2 FQGNSA. The CDR3 runs to 15 residues. CDR3 in amino acids: CASSFMTQNTGELFF. In DNA form, the CDR3 reads TGTGCCAGCAGCTTTATGACTCAGAACACCGGGGAGCTGTTTTTT.

The chain carries TRBV7-6 and TRBJ1-6; the D gene is possibly TRBD1 (5 bases). The CDR3 has 15 residues. Trimming removed 5 bases at V and 2 bases at J, with 10 bases between. Germline lookup yields CDR1 SGHVS and CDR2 FNYEAQ. CDR3 sequence reads: CASSSRGPYNSPLHF. The DNA for the CDR3 is TGTGCCAGCAGCAGTAGGGGTCCCTATAATTCACCCCTCCACTTT.

The chain links TRBV6-5 to TRBJ1-1; D may be TRBD1 (6 bases). The V end lost 2 bases, the J end lost 1 base, and 14 bases lay between the germline ends. The CDR3 runs to 16 residues. CDR1 and CDR2 from the germline V gene are MNHEY and SVGAGI. CDR3: CASSYGGEKENTEAFF. The CDR3 coding sequence is TGTGCCAGCAGTTACGGGGGCGAAAAAGAGAACACTGAAGCTTTCTTT.

Note on this clone: Other nucleotide sequences from this sample produce the same CDR3. The chain carries TRBV4-3 and TRBJ1-1, with D possibly matching TRBD1 (6 bases). The germline V gene has CDR1 LGHNA and CDR2 YSLEER. Deletions cut 5 bases from V and 1 base from J, with 11 bases between. This CDR3 has 14 residues. CDR3 sequence reads: CASSTRTENTEAFF. CDR3 DNA sequence: TGCGCCAGCAGCACGAGGACAGAGAACACTGAAGCTTTCTTT.

This clone was recorded only once. DNA of the CDR3: TGTGCCAGCAGCCCAACAGGGTACACAGAGACCCAGTACTTC. Amino acids: CASSPTGYTETQYF. The chain couples TRBV28 to TRBJ2-5, with D tentatively TRBD1 (6 bases). Trimming shortened V by 6 bases and J by 4 bases, and 15 bases separated the two germline ends. The CDR3 is 14 residues long. Germline-derived CDR1 and CDR2 are MDHEN and SYDVKM. Combining the CDR3 with reference TRBV28 and TRBJ2-5 gives the whole variable domain DVKVTQSSRYLVKRTGEKVFLECVQDMDHENMFWYRQDPGLGLRLIYFSYDVKMKEKGDIPEGYSVSREKKERFSLILESASTNQTSMYLCASSPTGYTETQYFGPGTRLLVL.

This chain links TRBV7-2 with TRBJ2-3; no clear D gene. From germline, CDR1 is SGHTA and CDR2 FQGNSA. This CDR3 spans 16 amino acids. The V end was cut by 6 bases, the J end by 4 bases, with 20 bases between. CDR3: CASRKNPHVQADTQYF. The CDR3 nucleotides read TGTGCCAGCAGAAAGAATCCCCACGTACAAGCAGATACGCAGTATTTT.

CDR3: CASSTWTGGHNEQFF. CDR3 DNA: TGTGCCAGTAGTACGTGGACAGGGGGGCACAATGAGCAGTTCTTC. This chain joins TRBV19 and TRBJ2-1; 10 bases agree with TRBD1. The CDR3 is 15 residues long. Germline V gene lookup returns CDR1 LNHDA and CDR2 SQIVND (reference sequence). After removal of 4 bases from V and 5 bases from J, the junction contained 5 bases not matched to a gene. Variable domain in full (rest from reference TRBV19 and TRBJ2-1): DGGITQSPKYLFRKEGQNVTLSCEQNLNHDAMYWYRQDPGQGLRLIYYSQIVNDFQKGDIAEGYSVSREKKESFPLTVTSAQKNPTAFYLCASSTWTGGHNEQFFGPGTRLTVL.

The rearrangement links TRBV28 to TRBJ2-7; possible D gene TRBD2, 5 bases. Trimming removed 3 bases at V and 7 bases at J, with 10 bases between. This CDR3 is built from 12 residues. CDR1 and CDR2 from the germline V gene are MDHEN and SYDVKM. Written as DNA, the CDR3 is TGTGCCAGCAGTTTGAAACGACTAGAGCAGTACTTC. This encodes CASSLKRLEQYF.

In the case of this clone: One end of the junction varies from germline; a read error may be responsible. As DNA, the CDR3 is TGTGCCAGTAGTGTAGACCTAGGGGGCGCCTCCGAGCAGTACTTC. It encodes CASSVDLGGASEQYF. The genes are TRBV19 and TRBJ2-7; 7 bases are a match to TRBD1. The CDR3 runs to 15 residues. Looked up from germline, CDR1 is LNHDA and CDR2 is SQIVND (reference sequence).

The chain is built from TRBV10-2 and TRBJ2-7; D is perhaps TRBD2 (6 bases). The CDR3 contains 12 residues. The ends were cut back, 4 bases at V and 2 bases at J, with 6 bases in the middle. Germline V gives CDR1 WSHSY, CDR2 SAAADI. In DNA form, the CDR3 reads TGCGCCAGCAGTGGGGGGGCCTACGAGCAGTACTTC. Its protein is CASSGGAYEQYF.

This chain connects TRBV27 to TRBJ1-5; TRBD1 aligns across 9 bases. The CDR3 is 18 residues long. Per the germline V gene, CDR1 is MNHEY and CDR2 is SMNVEV (reference sequence). Losses at the gene ends were 0 bases for V and 6 bases for J; bases not matched to a gene: 12. The CDR3 sequence: CASSLSARYGQGIQPQHF. CDR3 sequence (DNA): TGTGCCAGCAGTTTATCCGCACGTTATGGACAGGGGATTCAGCCCCAGCATTTT.

The chain couples TRBV2 to TRBJ1-1; D remains unclear. The CDR3 runs to 11 residues. V shed 3 bases and J shed 6 bases, with 5 bases lying between them. Germline V gene data show CDR1 as SNHLY and CDR2 as FYNNEI. As DNA, the CDR3 is TGTGCCAGCAGTGAGACGGCTGAAGCTTTCTTT. This gives the protein CASSETAEAFF.

The chain has TRBV10-3 and TRBJ2-7, with D perhaps TRBD2 (6 bases). The CDR3 is 16 amino acids. V shed 0 bases and J shed 1 base, with 13 bases lying between them. Germline V gene sequence: CDR1 ENHRY, CDR2 SYGVKD. As DNA, the CDR3 is TGTGCCATCAGTGAGTCGTGGAGGGTCCAGTCCTACGAGCAGTACTTC. Protein sequence: CAISESWRVQSYEQYF.